Presented here are 13 T cell receptor beta chains from one specimen sequenced in a study of blood T cell repertoires in COVID-19. Here immunoSEQ multiplex PCR was the method, and the copy in TCRdb shows in-frame clones only, minus some. This sample has roughly 46,000 clones, with 75% to 90% found just once. The sample consisted of peripheral blood. All receptors derive from a man aged 55-75 years with active COVID-19.

The V and J genes are TRBV27 and TRBJ1-4; TRBD1 matches at 8 bases. The CDR3 runs 13 residues. Germline V gives CDR1 MNHEY, CDR2 SMNVEV (reference sequence). Trimming cost V 3 bases and J 14 bases; bases outside gene matches: 8. The CDR3 protein is CASSFQAQGALFF. CDR3 bases: TGTGCCAGCAGTTTTCAGGCGCAGGGGGCGCTGTTTTTT. Full variable domain (outside the CDR3, taken from reference TRBV27 and TRBJ1-4): EAQVTQNPRYLITVTGKKLTVTCSQNMNHEYMSWYRQDPGLGLRQIYYSMNVEVTDKGDVPEGYKVSRKEKRNFPLILESPSPNQTSLYFCASSFQAQGALFFGSGTQLSVL.

This chain links TRBV7-2 with TRBJ2-3; D is perhaps TRBD2 (5 bases). The germline gives CDR1 SGHTA, CDR2 FQGNSA. V lost 2 bases and J lost 9, with 24 bases in between. CDR3 length: 17 amino acids. The CDR3 bases are TGTGCCAGCAGCTTATCGGGGTACTCGGGCCCACAGCAGACGCAGTATTTT. The encoded protein is CASSLSGYSGPQQTQYF.

This rearrangement joins TRBV4-3 to TRBJ2-3, with D possibly matching TRBD2 (6 bases). Trimming shortened V by 0 bases and J by 14 bases, and 18 bases separated the two germline ends. Germline V lookup: CDR1 LGHNA, CDR2 YSLEER. The CDR3 consists of 14 residues. This CDR3 reads CASSQDWTIGYAYF. The DNA of the CDR3 is TGCGCCAGCAGCCAAGATTGGACTATTGGCTATGCGTATTTT.

The V call is TRBV6-5, the J call TRBJ2-1, with a tentative D call TRBD1 (6 bases). This CDR3 contains 12 residues. From germline, CDR1 is MNHEY and CDR2 SVGAGI. Deletions cut 6 bases from V and 8 bases from J, with 11 bases between. The CDR3 DNA is TGTGCCAGCAGACAGGGTTTGGATGAGCAGTTCTTC. Amino acid sequence: CASRQGLDEQFF.

In its sample, this clone was seen once. The chain is built from TRBV11-2 and TRBJ2-1; weak D call: TRBD2 (6 bases). The germline V and J ends were trimmed by 4 bases and 3 bases, with 13 bases remaining between them. This CDR3 contains 15 residues. CDR1 SGHAT and CDR2 FQNNGV come from the germline V gene. The CDR3 loop is CASSSGTGSYNEQFF. The DNA for the CDR3 is TGTGCCAGCAGCTCCGGGACTGGGAGCTACAATGAGCAGTTCTTC.

The V call is TRBV11-3, the J call TRBJ2-1; possibly TRBD2 for D (7 bases). The CDR3 consists of 16 residues. The germline CDR1 and CDR2 sequences are SGHNT and YENEEA. V lost 5 bases and J lost 2, with 16 bases in between. DNA for the CDR3: TGTGCCAGCAGCCCCCCCGGGGGGCGTACCTACAATGAGCAGTTCTTC. It yields the protein CASSPPGGRTYNEQFF.

The V call is TRBV7-2, the J call TRBJ1-1; TRBD1 might be the D (6 bases). The germline gives CDR1 SGHTA, CDR2 FQGNSA. Trimming removed 5 bases at V and 4 bases at J, with 17 bases between. The CDR3 has 15 amino acids. Written as DNA, the CDR3 is TGTGCCAGCAGCCCCAAGGGGGGGGGCAGCACTGAAGCTTTCTTT. It translates to CASSPKGGGSTEAFF. Full variable domain (missing parts from reference TRBV7-2 and TRBJ1-1): GAGVSQSPSNKVTEKGKDVELRCDPISGHTALYWYRQSLGQGLEFLIYFQGNSAPDKSGLPSDRFSAERTGGSVSTLTIQRTQQEDSAVYLCASSPKGGGSTEAFFGQGTRLTVV.

V and J are TRBV6-4 and TRBJ1-2, with 7 bases identical to TRBD1. The CDR3 length is 14 residues. Per the germline V gene, CDR1 is MRHNA and CDR2 is SNTAGT. Unmatched junction bases numbered 6, after V lost 1 base and J lost 7 bases. Written as DNA, the CDR3 is TGTGCCAGCAGTGACTTGACAGGGCCGAGTGGCTACACCTTC. Its protein product is CASSDLTGPSGYTF.

Only one count was recorded for this clone. V and J are TRBV2 and TRBJ1-1; no definite D call. Germline V gene data show CDR1 as SNHLY and CDR2 as FYNNEI. V gave up 5 bases and J gave up 1 base, with 14 bases separating them. The length of the CDR3 is 15 residues. CDR3 amino acids: CASSPKDIKNTEAFF. In nucleotides, the CDR3 is TGTGCCAGCAGTCCCAAAGACATAAAGAACACTGAAGCTTTCTTT. The full variable domain, its missing parts supplied by reference TRBV2 and TRBJ1-1, is EPEVTQTPSHQVTQMGQEVILRCVPISNHLYFYWYRQILGQKVEFLVSFYNNEISEKSEIFDDQFSVERPDGSNFTLKIRSTKLEDSAMYFCASSPKDIKNTEAFFGQGTRLTVV.

The rearrangement uses TRBV5-4 and TRBJ2-2; 9 bases match TRBD1. V trimming: 4 bases; J trimming: 4 bases; junction bases outside the gene matches: 11. From germline, CDR1 is SGHNT and CDR2 YYREEE (reference sequence). The CDR3 is 17 residues long. The CDR3 region is CASSVTGGQFGTGELFF. CDR3 nucleotide sequence: TGTGCCAGCAGCGTAACAGGGGGCCAATTTGGCACCGGGGAGCTGTTTTTT.

This sequence joins TRBV28 and TRBJ2-5; D is ambiguous. The CDR3 spans 14 residues. Germline V gene data show CDR1 as MDHEN and CDR2 as SYDVKM. V was cut by 5 bases and J by 0 bases, with 10 bases left in between. CDR3 bases: TGTGCCAGCAGTCGCCCCCGGGACCAAGAGACCCAGTACTTC. Protein: CASSRPRDQETQYF.

The rearrangement uses TRBV27 and TRBJ2-3; TRBD2 matches at 8 bases. The V gene end was trimmed by 5 bases and the J gene end by 3 bases; junction bases not matched to a gene: 4. CDR3 length: 14 amino acids. Germline V gives CDR1 MNHEY, CDR2 SMNVEV (reference sequence). CDR3 nucleotides: TGTGCCAGCAGTCCAGCGGGGGTTACAGATACGCAGTATTTT. The encoded protein is CASSPAGVTDTQYF.

The CDR3 sequence: CSVRQGNEKLFF. CDR3 DNA sequence: TGCAGCGTTCGACAGGGAAACGAAAAACTGTTTTTT. The chain uses TRBV29-1 and TRBJ1-4, with 7 bases aligning to TRBD1. This CDR3 has 12 residues. V lost 5 bases, J lost 8 bases, and 5 bases stayed unmatched. The germline V gene has CDR1 SQVTM and CDR2 ANQGSEA.